A few counts support the clone carrying this T cell receptor beta chain. The data are from a study of T-cell reconstitution after alpha-beta-depleted transplantation in children. The CDR3 runs 15 residues. V shed 5 bases, J shed 3 bases, and the junction held 9 bases outside the gene matches. Germline V gene sequence: CDR1 DFQATT, CDR2 SNEGSKA (reference sequence). Unique molecular identifiers were incorporated during preparation of the TCRbeta library. TCRdb itself ran the PCR reads through MiXCR, one entry per CDR3 protein. The sample has about 690,000 distinct CDR3 sequences, 16% seen once. V and J are TRBV20-1 and TRBJ2-3; 9 positions agree with TRBD2. The material was PBMCs from the stem cell graft donor, obtained from the stem cell graft. The TCR originated in a human donor who donated a stem cell graft to a child with acute myeloid leukemia. The CDR3 sequence is CSAELVRGGTDTQYF. The CDR3 nucleotides are TGCAGTGCTGAGTTGGTGCGGGGGGGAACAGATACGCAGTATTTT.